This T cell receptor (beta chain) was recovered during a study of blood T cells in healthy people across ages (dated by TCRdb to the mid-2010s). Looking at the study overall: Template switching captured roughly one uniquely barcoded TCR beta cDNA molecule per two T cells in model experiments. Using deep sequencing normalized with unique cDNA molecular identifiers, the study measured how TCR beta repertoire diversity changes with age. The donors were divided into four age groups: young (average around 15 years), middle-aged (approximately 39), aged (approximately 64) and long-lived (around 80). To avoid experimental bias, donors of different ages were spread randomly across the sequencing lanes. Two additional independent replicas of 1 million unique cDNA reads from the same blood draw were analyzed for two donors (one aged 18 to 30 and one aged 80 or older). What the work shows at the level of the full study, not this receptor alone: Because the CMV infection status of the donors was unknown, age-related changes in expanded clonotypes may potentially have been confounded. A strong correlation was found between observed TCR beta diversity and the percentage of naive T cells measured by flow cytometry. Conclusive comparison of naive and antigen-experienced compartments was prevented by the profiling of bulk unsorted PBMCs. Observed TCR beta diversity per million T cells fell roughly linearly with age, and a significant reduction was already apparent by age approximately 41. Compared with the aged group, the long-lived group had more naive CD4+ T cells, fewer expanded clones and increased TCR diversity, a pattern suggesting age selection. Estimates of total diversity based on one million sequenced T cells were regarded as lower bounds and as underestimates.

Note on this clonotype: Its antigen target is currently unknown. No clone much larger than this one lies a single base away; base qualities are absent.

Systemically healthy Caucasian individuals from Russia, about 38 in total and aged 6 to 90 years, were included as donors. Each donor gave 8.5 to 10 milliliters of peripheral blood, collected into EDTA-treated Vacutainer tubes. Ficoll-Paque density-gradient centrifugation was used to isolate PBMCs, with at least 6.5 million per sample. Trizol reagent was used to extract total RNA from the PBMCs, yielding at least 5.5 micrograms per sample. Naive CD45RAhigh/CD27high T cell percentages were measured by flow cytometry on a PBMC aliquot from every donor. The library was produced with 5' RACE. Sequenced on an Illumina HiSeq 2500. The second PCR ran for roughly 7 to 12 cycles and used a J-beta primer mix along with a sample-barcoded 5' primer. A unique molecular identifier was introduced onto each TCR beta cDNA molecule by a template-switch 5' adaptor carrying 12 random nucleotides. Each sample yielded at least 3 million CDR3-containing paired-end reads. All of the RNA was converted into first-strand cDNA using the Mint cDNA synthesis kit, with a TRBC-specific oligonucleotide serving as the primer. After uracil-DNA glycosylase treatment, a first 18-cycle PCR used universal primers M1SS and BC2_uni_R on all cDNA. The published analysis was carried out like this. For normalization, 1 million high-quality reads, each with a distinct molecular identifier, were randomly selected from each sample. Reads with shared molecular identifiers were discarded instead of being binned into consensus sequences. MiTCR, with a Q25 quality threshold and the strictest error-elimination algorithm, was used for CDR3 identification, clonotype clustering and error correction. A nonparametric unseen species model using Euler transformation provided a lower-bound estimate of total TCR beta diversity. TCRdb handled the public reads itself, with Q25 trimming in fastp and clone calling in MiXCR, and kept productive beta chains. Each CDR3 protein appears once, grouped with its most common genes and DNA. TCRdb, not the original authors, processed these V and J calls. A total of roughly 500,000 distinct CDR3 sequences appear in this sample, 27% of them only once. 18% of the sample is taken by the ten largest.

What was sequenced was blood. This clonotype was obtained from a woman in her sixties or seventies in good health.

The CDR3 amino acid sequence is: CASSSTTVNQPQHF. DNA sequence: TGTGCCAGCAGCTCGACGACAGTTAATCAGCCCCAGCATTTT. The sequence joins TRBV7-8 to TRBJ1-5; TRBD1 is a possible D gene, resting on 5 matching bases. CDR1 and CDR2 are drawn from the germline V gene: SGHVS, FQNEAQ. CDR3 length: 14 amino acids, cysteine to phenylalanine. The read is trimmed to its CDR3 DNA, 42 bases read in frame from base 1. The V end loses 4 bases and the J end loses 4 bases, and a stretch of 11 bases separates them.